This T cell receptor beta chain was found in a study of T cells after yellow fever vaccination. At the level of the study: SMART-Seq v4 Ultra Low Input served to prepare low-cell-number fractions.

Findings and limits, study-wide: Most primary-vaccination clones reappeared after the booster (just under 98% CD4, 75% to 90% CD8). FACS-sorted repertoires could harbor abundant contaminating bulk-population clonotypes.

V was cut by 1 base and J by 0 bases, with 11 bases left in between. The CDR3 covers 16 residues. CDR1 and CDR2 from the germline V gene are SGHVS and FNYEAQ. Details on this clonotype: Antigen unknown.

A universal primer site and UMIs were added as TCR cDNA was made by 5'RACE template switching. TCRdb independently ran MiXCR on the 5' RACE reads; one entry per CDR3 protein. This sample carries a few hundred thousand distinct CDR3 sequences, roughly 19% of them seen once, and the ten largest clones take around 15%. The rearrangement joins TRBV7-6 to TRBJ2-3; D not certain. Specimen: PBMCs, collected 15 days after the yellow fever booster vaccination. This TCR derives from a man in his thirties or forties who received the YFV17D yellow fever vaccine. The DNA of the CDR3 is TGTGCCAGCAGCTTAGAAGGCGGTCCTAGCACAGATACGCAGTATTTT. Encoded protein: CASSLEGGPSTDTQYF.